Shown below are 30 T cell receptor beta chains from a single sample sequenced in a study of CD8+CD57+ T cells in acquired aplastic anemia. TCR beta VDJ combinations and CDR3 sequences were profiled from genomic DNA. TCRdb used MiXCR to reprocess the reads, holding one entry per CDR3 protein. This sample has 190,000 or so distinct CDR3 sequences, with approximately 48% found just once. Patients chosen for sequencing had shown CD8+CD57+ cell expansion by flow cytometry. The sample was sorted CD4+, CD8+, or CD8+CD57+ T cells (not recorded which) from PBMCs. The receptors derive from a human donor with aplastic anemia.

This clonotype has ten or more counts. The J gene is TRBJ1-1, the V gene TRBV10-3, with D perhaps matching TRBD1 (6 bases). The germline gives CDR1 ENHRY, CDR2 SYGVKD. Trimming removed 5 bases at V and 2 bases at J, with 12 bases between. This CDR3 contains 14 residues. The CDR3 sequence is CAISRGTSNTEAFF. CDR3 coding DNA: TGTGCCATCAGTAGGGGGACATCCAACACTGAAGCTTTCTTT.

This chain's CDR3 is CASSSEGTGGNTIYF. CDR3 nucleotides: TGTGCCAGCAGCTCGGAGGGGACAGGAGGAAACACCATATATTTT. The chain employs TRBV5-6 and TRBJ1-3, with 8 positions matching TRBD1. The ends lost 3 bases at V and 4 bases at J; junction bases unmatched: 6. CDR1 and CDR2 from the germline V gene are SGHDT and YYEEEE. The CDR3 contains 15 residues.

This clonotype showed up many times. The chain uses TRBV6-6 and TRBJ1-2; no firm D call. The V end lost 0 bases, the J end lost 0 bases, and 11 bases lay between the germline ends. The V gene's germline CDR1 is MNHNY and CDR2 SVGAGI (reference sequence). The CDR3 has 16 amino acids. The chain's CDR3 is CASSYSARAANYGYTF. The DNA for the CDR3 is TGTGCCAGCAGTTACTCGGCAAGGGCTGCTAACTATGGCTACACCTTC.

This clonotype was found many times. The V and J genes are TRBV15 and TRBJ2-1; weak D call: TRBD2 (6 bases). Per germline, CDR1 LNHNV and CDR2 YYDKDF (reference sequence). Trimming took 4 bases from V and 10 from J, leaving 11 bases between them. The CDR3 is made up of 12 amino acids. The CDR3 DNA is TGTGCCACCAGCAAGCGACTAGAGGAGCAGTTCTTC. Translation gives CATSKRLEEQFF.

V and J are TRBV14 and TRBJ1-4; a possible D gene is TRBD1 (5 bases). The germline V gene encodes CDR1 SGHDN and CDR2 FVKESK. The CDR3 sequence is 15 residues long. The ends were cut back, 0 bases at V and 7 bases at J, with 12 bases in the middle. CDR3 protein: CASSQESGTGEKLFF. The CDR3 nucleotides are TGTGCCAGCAGCCAAGAGTCCGGGACGGGTGAAAAACTGTTTTTT.

This clonotype was counted ten times or more. This sequence joins TRBV19 and TRBJ2-7; 11 positions agree with TRBD2. The ends lost 7 bases at V and 3 bases at J; junction bases unmatched: 20. Germline loops: CDR1 LNHDA, CDR2 SQIVND (reference sequence). The CDR3 runs to 19 residues. The DNA for the CDR3 is TGTGCCAGTAAACCAGGGGGCGCATCTAGCGGGGGGTCCTTCTACGAGCAGTACTTC. It codes for CASKPGGASSGGSFYEQYF.

This clonotype was counted between two and nine times. The chain links TRBV15 to TRBJ2-1, with 15 bases lining up with TRBD2. The CDR3 is 15 residues long. Trimming cost V 4 bases and J 10 bases; bases outside gene matches: 5. Germline V gene data show CDR1 as LNHNV and CDR2 as YYDKDF (reference sequence). The CDR3 here is CATSIIGLAGGEQFF. CDR3 nucleotides: TGTGCCACCAGCATCATCGGACTAGCGGGAGGGGAGCAGTTCTTC.

This clonotype was seen repeatedly, ten times or more. J is TRBJ1-1 and V is TRBV10-3, with a tentative D call TRBD1 (5 bases). V lost 4 bases and J 4 bases, leaving 13 bases between the germline ends. Germline lookup yields CDR1 ENHRY and CDR2 SYGVKD. The CDR3 runs to 14 residues. CDR3: CAISGTLEGTEAFF. The CDR3 DNA reads as TGTGCCATCAGTGGGACACTCGAGGGCACTGAAGCTTTCTTT.

This clonotype was observed many times. The chain recombines TRBV11-2 with TRBJ2-3; D gene ambiguous. The CDR3 runs 15 residues. The ends were cut back, 1 base at V and 0 bases at J, with 8 bases in the middle. Per germline, CDR1 SGHAT and CDR2 FQNNGV. In DNA form, the CDR3 reads TGTGCCAGCAGCTTAGTCGTCCGAAGCACAGATACGCAGTATTTT. Residues: CASSLVVRSTDTQYF.

As for this clonotype: The conserved phenylalanine or tryptophan normally closing the CDR3 is absent here, so this likely arose from a read error. The chain employs TRBV7-2 and TRBJ2-7; a possible D gene is TRBD2 (5 bases). Germline-derived CDR1 and CDR2 are SGHTA and FQGNSA. The CDR3 runs to 11 residues. The CDR3 bases are TGTGCCAGTAGCTTGCGGAGGGAGCAGTACCTC. It codes for CASSLRREQYL.

The chain joins TRBV10-3 to TRBJ2-5; the D gene is possibly TRBD1 (5 bases). V was cut by 3 bases and J by 3 bases, with 11 bases left in between. Germline V gives CDR1 ENHRY, CDR2 SYGVKD. The CDR3 covers 14 residues. CDR3 nucleotide sequence: TGTGCCATCAGTGACGCAGGACAAAAAGAGACCCAGTACTTC. It is translated as CAISDAGQKETQYF.

This clonotype was seen repeatedly, ten times or more. V and J are TRBV15 and TRBJ2-5, with D uncertain. CDR1 LNHNV and CDR2 YYDKDF come from the germline V gene (reference sequence). V lost 2 bases and J lost 5, with 9 bases in between. The CDR3 consists of 13 residues. CDR3 sequence: CATSRTTGETQYF. The CDR3 nucleotides are TGTGCCACCAGCAGAACTACGGGCGAGACCCAGTACTTC.

The chain employs TRBV24-1 and TRBJ1-2, with D hard to call. The CDR3 runs to 13 residues. Germline V gene lookup returns CDR1 KGHDR and CDR2 SFDVKD. V gave up 6 bases and J gave up 1 base, with 8 bases separating them. In nucleotides, the CDR3 is TGTGCCACCAGTAACTACGATAACTATGGCTACACCTTC. Its protein is CATSNYDNYGYTF.

This clonotype was seen more than once but under ten times. The chain uses TRBV19 and TRBJ1-2; D gene ambiguous. CDR3 length: 12 amino acids. Trimming cost V 5 bases and J 4 bases, with 8 bases left between them. Germline lookup yields CDR1 LNHDA and CDR2 SQIVND (reference sequence). CDR3 sequence reads: CASSPNPYGYTF. DNA of the CDR3: TGTGCCAGTAGTCCCAACCCCTATGGCTACACCTTC.

This clonotype was seen at least ten times. This sequence joins TRBV6-1 and TRBJ2-6; D uncertain. The V end was cut by 5 bases, the J end by 0 bases, with 11 bases between. This CDR3 has 16 amino acids. The V gene's germline CDR1 is MNHNS and CDR2 SASEGT. CDR3 sequence reads: CASSPGRSSGANVLTF. In nucleotides, the CDR3 is TGTGCCAGCAGTCCTGGACGTAGCTCTGGGGCCAACGTCCTGACTTTC.

V and J are TRBV19 and TRBJ2-2; a weak D match, TRBD1 (5 bases). The V gene's germline CDR1 is LNHDA and CDR2 SQIVND (reference sequence). There are 14 residues in the CDR3. V was shortened by 1 base and J by 6 bases, with 9 bases between the two germline ends. CDR3 DNA sequence: TGTGCCAGTAGTATAGGCATAGGGGCCGGGGAGCTGTTTTTT. Its translation: CASSIGIGAGELFF.

This clonotype has only one observation. V and J are TRBV10-3 and TRBJ1-2, with 8 bases aligning to TRBD1. CDR3 length: 13 amino acids. The ends lost 4 bases at V and 6 bases at J; junction bases unmatched: 4. Germline CDR1 reads ENHRY; CDR2 reads SYGVKD. DNA of the CDR3: TGTGCCATCAGTGGGACAGGGTCGGATGGCTACACCTTC. Translated: CAISGTGSDGYTF.

The J gene is TRBJ1-5, the V gene TRBV19, with no clear D. This CDR3 has 15 amino acids. From germline, CDR1 is LNHDA and CDR2 SQIVND (reference sequence). The V end lost 5 bases, the J end lost 5 bases, and 16 bases lay between the germline ends. CDR3 sequence: CASSEGTDGDQPQHF. The CDR3 DNA reads TGTGCCAGTAGTGAGGGCACGGACGGAGATCAGCCCCAGCATTTT.

This clonotype was detected once. Mismatch with germline at one junction end may stem from a read error. The CDR3 nucleotides are TGTGCCGGCAGTTTTCGGGGGCGAGGGGGCGCGGTCCACGAGCAGTACTTC. Amino acid sequence: CAGSFRGRGGAVHEQYF. This sequence joins TRBV6-2 or TRBV6-3 and TRBJ2-7, with D maybe TRBD1 (7 bases). CDR1 is MNHEY and CDR2 is SVGEGT in the germline V gene. The CDR3 sequence is 17 residues long.

This chain joins TRBV10-3 and TRBJ1-2; 7 nucleotides match TRBD1. The CDR3 totals 13 residues. Germline lookup yields CDR1 ENHRY and CDR2 SYGVKD. V lost 5 bases to trimming and J lost 8 bases; unmatched junction nucleotides: 8. CDR3 bases: TGTGCCATCAGTTACGACAGGGCGGGGGGCTACACCTTC. Protein product: CAISYDRAGGYTF.

The V call is TRBV7-6, the J call TRBJ1-1, with D unclear. Trimming took off 4 bases at V and 2 bases at J, with 8 bases between the two ends. The CDR3 has 13 amino acids. CDR1 and CDR2 (germline): SGHVS, FNYEAQ. The CDR3 here is CASSSKSNTEAFF. In DNA, the CDR3 is TGTGCCAGCAGCTCCAAGAGCAACACTGAAGCTTTCTTT.

This clonotype came up many times. The chain uses TRBV5-1 and TRBJ1-4; 9 bases line up with TRBD1. The CDR3 runs to 16 residues. The junction had 12 bases not matched to a gene; V was cut back by 5 bases and J by 7 bases. The germline V gene encodes CDR1 SGHRS and CDR2 YFSETQ. CDR3 nucleotide sequence: TGCGCCAGCAGATCGTCCGGGACAGGGTGGACTGAAAAACTGTTTTTT. Translated: CASRSSGTGWTEKLFF.

This clonotype occurred a few times. The V call is TRBV12-5, the J call TRBJ2-2; 8 nucleotides line up with TRBD1. CDR1 is LGHNT, CDR2 FRNRAP, per germline. This CDR3 has 16 residues. The ends lost 2 bases at V and 3 bases at J; junction bases unmatched: 5. The CDR3: CASGLSRQGYTGELFF. The CDR3 bases are TGTGCTAGTGGTTTGTCCCGACAGGGGTACACCGGGGAGCTGTTTTTT. Together with reference TRBV12-5 and TRBJ2-2, the CDR3 gives the full variable domain: DARVTQTPRHKVTEMGQEVTMRCQPILGHNTVFWYRQTMMQGLELLAYFRNRAPLDDSGMPKDRFSAEMPDATLATLKIQPSEPRDSAVYFCASGLSRQGYTGELFFGEGSRLTVL.

The CDR3 region is CASSQRQGGSYGYTF. The CDR3 nucleotides read TGCGCCAGCAGCCAGAGACAGGGAGGCAGCTATGGCTACACCTTC. The rearrangement links TRBV5-1 to TRBJ1-2, with 7 bases fitting TRBD1. The junction had 10 bases not matched to a gene; V was cut back by 4 bases and J by 4 bases. The germline gives CDR1 SGHRS, CDR2 YFSETQ. The CDR3 extends over 15 amino acids.

The chain uses TRBV10-3 and TRBJ1-2; D not resolved. The germline V and J ends were trimmed by 7 bases and 3 bases, with 15 bases remaining between them. This CDR3 region has 14 residues. Germline CDR1 is ENHRY and CDR2 is SYGVKD. CDR3 DNA: TGTGCCATCACCCAGGCCTCAGTGGACTATGGCTACACCTTC. This encodes CAITQASVDYGYTF.

In this sample, this clonotype turned up many times. The chain carries TRBV5-1 and TRBJ2-1, with TRBD2 identical over 14 bases. CDR3 length equals 16 residues. Trimming cost V 0 bases and J 12 bases; bases outside gene matches: 8. Germline CDR1 reads SGHRS; CDR2 reads YFSETQ. CDR3 coding DNA: TGCGCCAGCAGCTTGGAATCAGGACTAGCGGGAGGAGGGCAGTTCTTC. Amino acids: CASSLESGLAGGGQFF.

This chain joins TRBV10-3 and TRBJ2-7, with D maybe TRBD1 (6 bases). Germline CDR1 reads ENHRY; CDR2 reads SYGVKD. V was cut by 8 bases and J by 4 bases, with 21 bases left in between. This CDR3 is built from 15 residues. For the CDR3, the DNA is TGTGCCATCGGTAAGCCTACCCAGGGGCGTTACGAGCAGTACTTC. Its translation: CAIGKPTQGRYEQYF.

This clonotype was detected ten times or more. The V gene is TRBV20-1, the J gene TRBJ2-3, with 8 bases fitting TRBD2. Germline CDR1 is DFQATT and CDR2 is SNEGSKA (reference sequence). The CDR3 loop spans 15 amino acids. The J segment lost 2 bases and the V segment lost 1 base, leaving 5 bases of the junction unmatched. The CDR3 spells CSARVSGKPTDTQYF. CDR3 bases: TGCAGTGCTAGAGTTAGCGGGAAACCCACAGATACGCAGTATTTT.

The chain joins TRBV12-5 to TRBJ2-7; D might be TRBD1 (6 bases). CDR1 and CDR2 from the germline V gene are LGHNT and FRNRAP. This CDR3 has 14 amino acids. Trimming left V 3 bases short and J 0 bases short, with 9 bases between. Written as DNA, the CDR3 is TGTGCTAGTGGTTTCCGGGACACCTCCTACGAGCAGTACTTC. As protein: CASGFRDTSYEQYF. Drawing the rest from reference TRBV12-5 and TRBJ2-7, the complete variable domain is DARVTQTPRHKVTEMGQEVTMRCQPILGHNTVFWYRQTMMQGLELLAYFRNRAPLDDSGMPKDRFSAEMPDATLATLKIQPSEPRDSAVYFCASGFRDTSYEQYFGPGTRLTVT.

The gene calls are TRBV19 and TRBJ1-5, with D maybe TRBD1 (6 bases). Germline values: CDR1 LNHDA, CDR2 SQIVND (reference sequence). V was shortened by 7 bases and J by 2 bases, with 12 bases between the two germline ends. The CDR3 loop spans 14 amino acids. CDR3 coding DNA: TGTGCCAGTACCAACAGGGAGGGCAATCAGCCCCAGCATTTT. This translates into CASTNREGNQPQHF.